These T cell receptor beta chains were read from a single sample in a study of T cells after yellow fever vaccination. One entry per CDR3 protein results from TCRdb running MiXCR on the 5' RACE reads. The data show fewer than 150,000 distinct CDR3 sequences, 7% to 9% seen once. The material sequenced was CD4+ T cells sorted from PBMCs, taken 5 days after the yellow fever booster vaccination. The receptor source for this set is a man between 25 and 39 years old who received the YFV17D yellow fever vaccine. Each CDR3 is given with its conserved first and last residue. Each record gives: V gene, D gene, J gene, clone size, CDR3 protein, CDR3 DNA. The D gene is left open where the match is weak. Some rows have no size entry. The others give once, few or many, or a class for an expanded clone.

>TRBV5-1|-|TRBJ1-2|many
CASSLGGDGYTF
TGCGCCAGCAGCTTGGGAGGGGATGGCTACACCTTC
>TRBV10-1|-|TRBJ2-7|many
CASSAYTGTYEQYF
TGCGCCAGCAGTGCCTACACCGGGACCTACGAGCAGTACTTC
>TRBV6-5|-|TRBJ2-7|-
CASSYSSSYEQYF
TGTGCCAGCAGTTATTCTTCCTCCTACGAGCAGTACTTC
>TRBV4-3|-|TRBJ2-5|few
CASSQENRGGETQYF
TGCGCCAGCAGCCAAGAGAACAGGGGGGGAGAGACCCAGTACTTC
>TRBV6-1|-|TRBJ2-7|many
CASSRWTGYEQYF
TGTGCCAGCAGCCGATGGACGGGCTACGAGCAGTACTTC
>TRBV12-3/TRBV12-4|-|TRBJ2-2|many
CASSLGGGAGELFF
TGTGCCAGCAGTTTAGGAGGGGGGGCCGGGGAGCTGTTTTTT
>TRBV6-1|-|TRBJ2-2|many
CACRTDNTGELFF
TGTGCCTGTAGGACGGACAACACCGGGGAGCTGTTTTTT
>TRBV28|-|TRBJ2-1|-
CASSLLRGYNEQFF
TGTGCCAGCAGTTTATTACGGGGTTACAATGAGCAGTTCTTC
>TRBV29-1|TRBD2|TRBJ2-1|-
CSVDSSGRNRNEQFF
TGCAGCGTTGATTCGAGCGGGAGGAATAGGAATGAGCAGTTCTTC
>TRBV28|TRBD2|TRBJ2-1|many
CASSLAGSARNEQFF
TGTGCCAGCAGTCTAGCGGGATCCGCGAGGAATGAGCAGTTCTTC
>TRBV30|-|TRBJ2-1|few
CAWSSVSGYNEQFF
TGTGCCTGGAGTTCAGTAAGCGGGTACAATGAGCAGTTCTTC
>TRBV18|TRBD2|TRBJ2-5|few
CASSRTSGDQETQYF
TGTGCCAGCTCAAGGACTAGCGGAGATCAAGAGACCCAGTACTTC
>TRBV12-3/TRBV12-4|-|TRBJ2-4|many
CASSVRENIQYF
TGTGCCAGCAGTGTAAGGGAAAACATTCAGTACTTC
>TRBV20-1|TRBD2|TRBJ2-7|many
CSAINGLGSYEQYF
TGCAGTGCTATAAACGGACTAGGCTCCTACGAGCAGTACTTC
>TRBV19|-|TRBJ1-5|many
CASSKASNQPQHF
TGTGCCAGTAGTAAGGCATCCAATCAGCCCCAGCATTTT
>TRBV5-1|-|TRBJ2-5|many
CASSLGRFQETQYF
TGCGCCAGCAGCTTGGGGCGGTTCCAAGAGACCCAGTACTTC
>TRBV12-3/TRBV12-4|-|TRBJ2-1|many
CASSSARNNNEQFF
TGTGCCAGCAGTTCGGCTCGGAACAACAATGAGCAGTTCTTC
>TRBV13|TRBD1|TRBJ2-7|many
CASSLYRGEYEQYF
TGTGCCAGCAGCTTGTACAGGGGTGAATACGAGCAGTACTTC
>TRBV5-1|-|TRBJ2-2|many
CASSVWSGNTGELFF
TGCGCCAGCAGCGTGTGGAGCGGGAACACCGGGGAGCTGTTTTTT
>TRBV6-1|TRBD1|TRBJ1-4|few
CASSGPGQGGEKLFF
TGTGCCAGCAGTGGTCCGGGACAGGGAGGGGAAAAACTGTTTTTT
>TRBV20-1|TRBD2|TRBJ2-4|many
CSATSLAGTKQYF
TGCAGTGCTACATCCCTGGCCGGGACTAAGCAGTACTTC
>TRBV20-1|-|TRBJ2-2|many
CSATDPLGTESGELFF
TGCAGTGCTACAGACCCACTCGGAACGGAGTCCGGGGAGCTGTTTTTT
>TRBV27|TRBD2|TRBJ2-1|many
CASNRLAGDNEQFF
TGTGCCAGCAATCGACTAGCGGGAGACAATGAGCAGTTCTTC
>TRBV7-6|TRBD2|TRBJ2-5|many
CASSLASGVQETQYF
TGTGCCAGCAGCTTAGCTAGCGGGGTACAAGAGACCCAGTACTTC
>TRBV9|TRBD2|TRBJ2-5|many
CASSVASGNKETQYF
TGTGCCAGCAGCGTCGCTAGCGGAAACAAAGAGACCCAGTACTTC
>TRBV5-4|-|TRBJ2-5|many
CASVRDGRQETQYF
TGTGCCAGCGTCAGGGACGGCCGGCAAGAGACCCAGTACTTC
>TRBV6-1|TRBD1|TRBJ1-5|many
CASSEALTGGGNQPQHF
TGTGCCAGCAGTGAAGCTCTAACAGGGGGTGGCAATCAGCCCCAGCATTTT
>TRBV20-1|TRBD2|TRBJ2-7|many
CSASSGLAGVSYEQYF
TGCAGTGCTAGCTCCGGACTAGCGGGAGTCTCCTACGAGCAGTACTTC
>TRBV7-8|-|TRBJ2-3|many
CASRGLTDTQYF
TGTGCCAGCCGGGGACTTACAGATACGCAGTATTTT
>TRBV10-2|-|TRBJ2-3|many
CAGSNSLDTDTQYF
TGCGCCGGGTCGAACAGCTTAGACACAGATACGCAGTATTTT
>TRBV7-2|TRBD2|TRBJ2-1|many
CASSSLAGVYNEQFF
TGTGCCAGCAGCTCCCTGGCGGGAGTATACAATGAGCAGTTCTTC
>TRBV29-1|-|TRBJ1-1|many
CSVERVDGAFF
TGCAGCGTTGAACGGGTAGACGGAGCTTTCTTT
>TRBV19|TRBD2|TRBJ2-2|few
CASRHSGRANTGELFF
TGTGCCAGTAGACATAGCGGGAGGGCCAACACCGGGGAGCTGTTTTTT
>TRBV7-2|TRBD2|TRBJ2-7|many
CASSLGGRTEQYF
TGTGCCAGCAGCTTAGGCGGGAGAACCGAGCAGTACTTC
>TRBV29-1|-|TRBJ2-1|many
CSVESPGTPPFF
TGCAGCGTTGAATCACCCGGGACCCCGCCGTTCTTC